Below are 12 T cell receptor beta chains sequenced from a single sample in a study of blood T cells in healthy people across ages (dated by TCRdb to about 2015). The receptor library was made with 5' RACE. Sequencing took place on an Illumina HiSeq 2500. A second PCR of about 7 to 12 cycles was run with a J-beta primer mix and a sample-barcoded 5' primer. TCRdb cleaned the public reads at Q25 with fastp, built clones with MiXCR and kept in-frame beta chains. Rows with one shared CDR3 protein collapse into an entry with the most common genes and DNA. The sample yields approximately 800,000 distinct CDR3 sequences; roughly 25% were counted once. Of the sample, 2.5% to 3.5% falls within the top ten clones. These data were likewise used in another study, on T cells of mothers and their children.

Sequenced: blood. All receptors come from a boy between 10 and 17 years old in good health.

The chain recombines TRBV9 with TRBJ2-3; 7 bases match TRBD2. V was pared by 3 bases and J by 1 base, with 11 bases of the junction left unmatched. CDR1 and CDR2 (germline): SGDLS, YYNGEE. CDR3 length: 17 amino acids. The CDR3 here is CASSAVASGYGTDTQYF. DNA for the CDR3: TGTGCCAGCAGCGCCGTGGCTAGCGGATATGGCACAGATACGCAGTATTTT.

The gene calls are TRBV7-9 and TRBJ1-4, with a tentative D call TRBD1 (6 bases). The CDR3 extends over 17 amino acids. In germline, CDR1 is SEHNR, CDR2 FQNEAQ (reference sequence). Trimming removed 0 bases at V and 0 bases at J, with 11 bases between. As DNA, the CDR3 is TGTGCCAGCAGCTTAGCTAAGACAGGAGCAACTAATGAAAAACTGTTTTTT. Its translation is CASSLAKTGATNEKLFF. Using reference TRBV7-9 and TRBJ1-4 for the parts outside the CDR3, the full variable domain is DTGVSQNPRHKITKRGQNVTFRCDPISEHNRLYWYRQTLGQGPEFLTYFQNEAQLEKSRLLSDRFSAERPKGSFSTLEIQRTEQGDSAMYLCASSLAKTGATNEKLFFGSGTQLSVL.

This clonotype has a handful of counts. The CDR3 nucleotides are TGTGCCAGCGAGAGGAGCGGACGCACAGATACGCAGTATTTT. Translated: CASERSGRTDTQYF. V usage is TRBV6-2 or TRBV6-3 and J usage is TRBJ2-3; TRBD2 is a possible D gene (5 bases). This CDR3 has 14 residues. The germline V and J ends were trimmed by 8 bases and 1 base, with 13 bases remaining between them. In germline, CDR1 is MNHEY, CDR2 SVGEGT.

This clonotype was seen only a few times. The CDR3 reads CASSYSTGDDYNEQFF. As DNA, the CDR3 is TGTGCCAGCAGTTACTCTACAGGGGACGACTACAATGAGCAGTTCTTC. The chain is built from TRBV6-6 and TRBJ2-1; 7 nucleotides align to TRBD1. Unmatched junction bases numbered 5, after V lost 0 bases and J lost 3 bases. The CDR3 spans 16 residues. Per the germline V gene, CDR1 is MNHNY and CDR2 is SVGAGI (reference sequence).

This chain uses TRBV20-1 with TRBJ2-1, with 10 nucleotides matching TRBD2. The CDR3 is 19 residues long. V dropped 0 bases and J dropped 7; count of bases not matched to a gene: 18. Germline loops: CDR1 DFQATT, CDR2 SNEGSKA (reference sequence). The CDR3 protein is CSARDDQPTSGPRGNEQFF. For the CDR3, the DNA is TGCAGTGCTAGAGACGACCAACCGACTAGCGGGCCCCGGGGGAATGAGCAGTTCTTC.

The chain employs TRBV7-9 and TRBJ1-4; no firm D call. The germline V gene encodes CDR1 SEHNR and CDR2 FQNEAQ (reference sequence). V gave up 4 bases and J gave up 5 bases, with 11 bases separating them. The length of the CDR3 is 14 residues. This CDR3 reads CASSSALKNEKLFF. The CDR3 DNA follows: TGTGCCAGCAGCTCCGCCCTCAAAAATGAAAAACTGTTTTTT.

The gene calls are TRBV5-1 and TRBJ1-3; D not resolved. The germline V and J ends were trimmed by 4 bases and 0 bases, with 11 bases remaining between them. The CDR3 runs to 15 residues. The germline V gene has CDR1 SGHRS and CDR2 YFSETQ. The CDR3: CASSAGPDSGNTIYF. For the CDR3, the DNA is TGCGCCAGCAGCGCCGGACCCGACTCTGGAAACACCATATATTTT.

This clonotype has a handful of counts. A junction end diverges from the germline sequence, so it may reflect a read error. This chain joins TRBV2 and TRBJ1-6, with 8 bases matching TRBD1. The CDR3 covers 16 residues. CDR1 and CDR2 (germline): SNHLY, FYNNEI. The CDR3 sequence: CASREGTGNYNSPLHF. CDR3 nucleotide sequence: TGTGCCAGCAGGGAAGGGACAGGCAACTATAATTCACCCCTCCACTTT.

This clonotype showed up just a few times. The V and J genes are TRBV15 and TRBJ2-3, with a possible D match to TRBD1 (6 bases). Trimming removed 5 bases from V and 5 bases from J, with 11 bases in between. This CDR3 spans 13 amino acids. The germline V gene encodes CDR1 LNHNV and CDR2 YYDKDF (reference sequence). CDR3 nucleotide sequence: TGTGCCACCAGCGGCCCCAGGGGAGATACGCAGTATTTT. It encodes CATSGPRGDTQYF.

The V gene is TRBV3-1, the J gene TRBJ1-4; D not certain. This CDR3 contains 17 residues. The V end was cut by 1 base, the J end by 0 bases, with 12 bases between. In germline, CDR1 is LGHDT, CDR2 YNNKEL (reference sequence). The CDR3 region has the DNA TGTGCCAGCAGCCAAGGTGGGTTGGACGCAACTAATGAAAAACTGTTTTTT. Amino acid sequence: CASSQGGLDATNEKLFF.

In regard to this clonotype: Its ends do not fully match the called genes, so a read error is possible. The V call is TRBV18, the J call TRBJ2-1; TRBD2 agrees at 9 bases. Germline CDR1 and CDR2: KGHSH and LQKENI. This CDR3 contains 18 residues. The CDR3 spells CAGSPPRGAGGLRNEQFF. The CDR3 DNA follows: TGTGCCGGCTCACCCCCTCGAGGCGCGGGGGGGCTTCGGAATGAGCAGTTCTTC.

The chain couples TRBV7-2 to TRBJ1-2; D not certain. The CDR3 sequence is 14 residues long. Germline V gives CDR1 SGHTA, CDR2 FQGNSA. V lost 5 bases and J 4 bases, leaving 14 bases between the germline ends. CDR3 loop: CASSPRTEGYGYTF. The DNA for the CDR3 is TGTGCCAGCAGCCCACGTACAGAGGGCTATGGCTACACCTTC.